This TCR beta chain was captured in a study of blood T cell repertoires in COVID-19. Per the authors' pipeline: Amplification of reference gene primers provided the estimated nucleated cell counts. Profiling relied on immunoSEQ multiplex PCR, and the TCRdb table lists in-frame clones only, not all of them. The V and J calls and clone size come from that table; D and trimming were worked out from the DNA. The sample yields about 50,000 clones, over 75% seen once. The CDR3 is 15 amino acids. Germline-derived CDR1 and CDR2 are SEHNR and FQNEAQ (reference sequence). Trimming took 3 bases from V and 3 from J, leaving 14 bases between them.

This sequence originates from a man aged 50-60 years with active COVID-19. This chain connects TRBV7-9 to TRBJ1-1; a possible D gene is TRBD1 (5 bases). The source material was peripheral blood. The DNA of the CDR3 is TGTGCCAGCAGCTTCAGATGGGGAGGGGACACTGAAGCTTTCTTT. Translated, it gives CASSFRWGGDTEAFF.